These 27 T cell receptor beta chains came from one sample sequenced in a study of blood T cells in healthy people across ages. A second PCR of about 6 to 11 cycles used a sample-barcoded 5' primer and a J-beta primer mix. TCRdb processed the 5' RACE reads anew with MiXCR; each CDR3 protein has one entry. The sample consists of about 650,000 distinct CDR3 sequences, approximately 29% of them appearing once. The sequencing sample was made of blood. The receptors stem from a woman at least 80 years old in good health.

This chain uses TRBV2 with TRBJ2-5; 12 nucleotides match TRBD2. The J segment lost 5 bases and the V segment lost 11 bases, leaving 6 bases of the junction unmatched. Germline V CDR1 and CDR2: SNHLY, FYNNEI. The CDR3 contains 13 residues. The CDR3 spells CAGRTSGVETQYF. Here the CDR3 DNA reads TGTGCCGGAAGGACTAGCGGGGTCGAGACCCAGTACTTC.

Many counts were recorded for this clonotype. The chain carries TRBV7-3 and TRBJ1-1; D may be TRBD1 (5 bases). This CDR3 has 13 residues. Germline values: CDR1 SGHTA, CDR2 FQGTGA. The V gene lost 0 bases and the J gene lost 4 bases, with 6 bases spanning the gap. CDR3 coding DNA: TGTGCCAGCAGCTTAACGCAGGGCACTGAAGCTTTCTTT. Amino acid sequence: CASSLTQGTEAFF.

Concerning this clonotype: A much larger clone differs from this one at a single base, so this may be a read error. The chain employs TRBV12-3 or TRBV12-4 and TRBJ2-3; 8 bases align to TRBD2. The CDR3 runs to 14 residues. This chain's CDR3 is CASSLTSVTDTRYF. CDR3 DNA sequence: TGTGCCAGCAGTTTGACTAGCGTAACAGATACGCGGTATTTT.

Ten or more counts support this clonotype. The J gene is TRBJ1-2, the V gene TRBV28; unclear D gene. The V and J ends lost 5 bases and 2 bases respectively, with 9 bases between them. The CDR3 runs 13 residues. Germline CDR1 reads MDHEN; CDR2 reads SYDVKM. CDR3 bases: TGTGCCAGCAGTCCGGAGAAGAACTATGGCTACACCTTC. Amino acids: CASSPEKNYGYTF.

At least ten counts were recorded for this clonotype. This chain uses TRBV6-2 or TRBV6-3 with TRBJ1-4; no reliable D call. V was pared by 2 bases and J by 0 bases, with 7 bases between. CDR3 length: 15 residues. Germline CDR1 MNHEY, CDR2 SVGEGT. DNA of the CDR3: TGTGCCAGCAGTTACCAGGCTGCAACTAATGAAAAACTGTTTTTT. It translates to CASSYQAATNEKLFF.

This clonotype was seen a few times. The chain uses TRBV5-1 and TRBJ2-2, with D perhaps TRBD2 (6 bases). V lost 4 bases to trimming and J lost 1 base, with 14 bases between them. In germline, CDR1 is SGHRS, CDR2 YFSETQ. CDR3 length: 16 amino acids. The CDR3 is CASSLLLRGNTGELFF. The DNA for the CDR3 is TGCGCCAGCAGCCTGTTGCTGCGGGGGAACACCGGGGAGCTGTTTTTT.

This clonotype has ten or more counts. The V gene is TRBV5-1, the J gene TRBJ1-4; TRBD1 matches at 7 bases. CDR1 is SGHRS and CDR2 is YFSETQ in the germline V gene. This CDR3 region has 14 residues. J lost 6 bases, V lost 0 bases, and 2 bases had no gene match. CDR3: CASSLDTGDEKLFF. CDR3 sequence (DNA): TGCGCCAGCAGCTTGGACACAGGGGATGAAAAACTGTTTTTT.

This clonotype was found a few times. A read error is possible here, since a much larger clone lies one base away. V is TRBV10-3 and J is TRBJ2-7; maybe TRBD1 (6 bases). The CDR3 is made up of 16 amino acids. Germline-derived CDR1 and CDR2 are ENHRY and SYGVKD. Deletions cut 8 bases from V and 7 bases from J, with 27 bases between. The CDR3 DNA is TGTGCCATCCGGGGACACCTTCCGGGGACACGAGGGGAGCAGTACTTC. As protein: CAIRGHLPGTRGEQYF.

V usage is TRBV20-1 and J usage is TRBJ2-5; 7 nucleotides line up with TRBD1. Germline loops: CDR1 DFQATT, CDR2 SNEGSKA (reference sequence). The CDR3 length is 13 residues. V lost 5 bases, J lost 2 bases, and 5 bases stayed unmatched. CDR3 in amino acids: CSAFTGAQETQYF. Here the CDR3 DNA reads TGCAGTGCTTTTACAGGGGCTCAAGAGACCCAGTACTTC.

This clonotype was found a few times. The V gene is TRBV5-1, the J gene TRBJ1-1, with 7 positions matching TRBD1. The CDR3 consists of 15 residues. J lost 4 bases, V lost 0 bases, and 6 bases had no gene match. CDR1 is SGHRS, CDR2 YFSETQ, per germline. CDR3 DNA sequence: TGCGCCAGCAGCTTGGCGGAGGGGGCTTTCACTGAAGCTTTCTTT. Translated, it gives CASSLAEGAFTEAFF.

This clonotype was counted at least ten times. The J gene is TRBJ2-5, the V gene TRBV27; D call uncertain. The CDR3 is 12 residues long. Trimming took 6 bases from V and 5 from J, leaving 10 bases between them. Germline CDR1 reads MNHEY; CDR2 reads SMNVEV (reference sequence). CDR3 sequence reads: CASSSNGETQYF. DNA for the CDR3: TGTGCCAGCAGCTCGAACGGGGAGACCCAGTACTTC.

This clonotype was observed at least ten times. The chain uses TRBV7-2 and TRBJ2-1; D gene uncertain. The CDR3 length is 13 residues. The germline V and J ends were trimmed by 1 base and 7 bases, with 8 bases remaining between them. Germline values: CDR1 SGHTA, CDR2 FQGNSA. This chain's CDR3 is CASSLVERNEQFF. In DNA form, the CDR3 reads TGTGCCAGCAGCTTAGTCGAGCGAAATGAGCAGTTCTTC.

This clonotype was observed at least ten times. The V and J genes are TRBV7-9 and TRBJ2-3; no clear D gene. CDR1 is SEHNR, CDR2 FQNEAQ, per germline (reference sequence). The V gene lost 5 bases and the J gene lost 2 bases, with 11 bases spanning the gap. CDR3 length: 14 amino acids. In DNA form, the CDR3 reads TGTGCCAGCAGCCTAACGGCAGCCACAGATACGCAGTATTTT. Residues: CASSLTAATDTQYF.

This clonotype was picked up many times. This chain joins TRBV29-1 and TRBJ2-5, with 8 bases lining up with TRBD2. Germline V gives CDR1 SQVTM, CDR2 ANQGSEA. This CDR3 is built from 12 residues. The V and J ends lost 7 bases and 5 bases, in that order; junction bases with no gene match: 6. In DNA, the CDR3 is TGCAGCGGCAGACTAGCGTGGGAGACCCAGTACTTC. Encoded protein: CSGRLAWETQYF.

This clonotype was seen many times. The chain carries TRBV7-9 and TRBJ2-3; no definite D call. CDR1 is SEHNR, CDR2 FQNEAQ, per germline (reference sequence). V was cut by 2 bases and J by 2 bases, with 8 bases left in between. CDR3 length equals 14 residues. The DNA for the CDR3 is TGTGCCAGCAGCTTATCGACGGTCACAGATACGCAGTATTTT. The encoded protein is CASSLSTVTDTQYF.

CDR3 residues: CASSPSQGAFGEQYF. The CDR3 nucleotides are TGTGCCAGCTCACCTTCCCAGGGGGCATTTGGCGAGCAGTACTTC. The chain couples TRBV18 to TRBJ2-4; TRBD1 agrees at 8 bases. The better agreement between TRBJ2-7 and the DNA end casts doubt on the J call. CDR1 and CDR2 (germline): KGHSH, LQKENI. The CDR3 spans 15 residues.

J is TRBJ2-6 and V is TRBV29-1; unclear D gene. CDR3 size: 13 residues. Germline-derived CDR1 and CDR2 are SQVTM and ANQGSEA. The V and J ends lost 8 bases and 4 bases respectively, with 12 bases between them. DNA of the CDR3: TGCAGCACTGGGCGAGAGGGGGCCAACGTCCTGACTTTC. Translation gives CSTGREGANVLTF.

This clonotype came up many times. One junction end does not reproduce the germline sequence, and a read error may be involved. J is TRBJ2-3 and V is TRBV12-3 or TRBV12-4, with D perhaps matching TRBD1 (5 bases). This CDR3 is built from 15 residues. CDR3 nucleotides: TGCGCCAGCAGCTTGGCAAGGGGTGGCGCAGATACGCAGTATTTT. Residues: CASSLARGGADTQYF.

This clonotype has a single count. This could be a read error, since a much larger clone is one nucleotide away. This chain connects TRBV2 to TRBJ2-1, with D perhaps being TRBD1 or TRBD2 (5 bases each). The V end was cut by 0 bases, the J end by 13 bases, with 13 bases between. This CDR3 is built from 13 residues. Germline V gene sequence: CDR1 SNHLY, CDR2 FYNNEI. The CDR3 spells CASSEAAGGTQFF. The CDR3 DNA is TGTGCCAGCAGTGAAGCGGCGGGTGGGACCCAGTTCTTC. The complete variable domain, with remaining parts taken from reference TRBV2 and TRBJ2-1, reads EPEVTQTPSHQVTQMGQEVILRCVPISNHLYFYWYRQILGQKVEFLVSFYNNEISEKSEIFDDQFSVERPDGSNFTLKIRSTKLEDSAMYFCASSEAAGGTQFFGPGTRLTVL.

Ten or more counts support this clonotype. The V gene is TRBV7-2, the J gene TRBJ2-3; the D is unclear. Germline V gene data show CDR1 as SGHTA and CDR2 as FQGNSA. Trimming pared 5 bases from V and 0 bases from J, leaving 15 bases between. The CDR3 spans 16 residues. As DNA, the CDR3 is TGTGCCAGCAGCCCCACCACGCAAACTAGCACAGATACGCAGTATTTT. Its protein is CASSPTTQTSTDTQYF.

This clonotype came up a few times. This chain joins TRBV3-1 and TRBJ1-5; D is uncertain. The CDR3 is made up of 14 amino acids. Trimming stripped 4 bases from V and 6 bases from J, with 13 bases between. Germline CDR1 is LGHDT and CDR2 is YNNKEL (reference sequence). The CDR3 nucleotides are TGTGCCAGCAGCCCCCGTTTGGTACGTCAGCCCCAGCATTTT. Amino acids: CASSPRLVRQPQHF.

V gene TRBV4-1 combines with J gene TRBJ2-5; 8 bases are shared with TRBD1. Germline V CDR1 and CDR2: MGHRA, YSYEKL. The length of the CDR3 is 14 residues. Trimming cost V 8 bases and J 2 bases; bases outside gene matches: 7. The CDR3 nucleotides are TGCGCCAGCGGTCAGACAGGGGAGCAAGAGACCCAGTACTTC. This sequence encodes CASGQTGEQETQYF.

This clonotype was picked up a small number of times. The V call is TRBV6-1, the J call TRBJ1-2, with 11 bases matching TRBD1. The CDR3 is 14 amino acids. V was clipped by 6 bases and J by 7 bases; unmatched bases: 7. The germline CDR1 and CDR2 sequences are MNHNS and SASEGT. This CDR3 is CASREDRGRLGYTF. The CDR3 region has the DNA TGTGCCAGCAGGGAGGACAGGGGGCGGCTTGGCTACACCTTC.

Comments on this clonotype: A read error may explain this, as a much larger clone is one base away. The gene calls are TRBV20-1 and TRBJ2-7, with 10 bases matching TRBD2. The ends lost 6 bases at V and 10 bases at J; junction bases unmatched: 18. This CDR3 comprises 15 residues. CDR1 is DFQATT and CDR2 is SNEGSKA in the germline V gene (reference sequence). The CDR3 spells CSAQASGSLQEAQYF. CDR3 DNA: TGCAGTGCCCAGGCTAGCGGGAGCCTCCAAGAGGCCCAGTACTTC.

The V call is TRBV20-1, the J call TRBJ2-1, with TRBD2 matching 8 bases. The J call may be faulty, since TRBJ2-7 better matches the DNA end. The CDR3 is made up of 15 amino acids. The germline V gene encodes CDR1 DFQATT and CDR2 SNEGSKA (reference sequence). The CDR3 loop reads CSAPPLAGHYNEQYF. In DNA, the CDR3 is TGCAGTGCCCCGCCCCTAGCGGGTCACTACAATGAGCAGTACTTC.

The rearrangement uses TRBV5-1 and TRBJ2-7; D possibly corresponds to TRBD1 (5 bases). The germline V gene has CDR1 SGHRS and CDR2 YFSETQ. V lost 0 bases and J 0 bases, leaving 10 bases between the germline ends. This CDR3 has 15 amino acids. Here the CDR3 reads CASSLGGHSSYEQYF. The DNA for the CDR3 is TGCGCCAGCAGCTTGGGTGGACATAGCTCCTACGAGCAGTACTTC.

This clonotype was seen many times. The rearrangement links TRBV27 to TRBJ1-6; TRBD1 is a possible D gene (5 bases). Germline CDR1 and CDR2: MNHEY and SMNVEV (reference sequence). Trimming took 5 bases from V and 7 from J, leaving 12 bases between them. This CDR3 comprises 14 residues. The CDR3 nucleotides are TGTGCCAGCAGTCTGGGACGGAACAATTCACCCCTCCACTTT. This sequence encodes CASSLGRNNSPLHF.